This T cell receptor (beta chain) comes out of a study of blood T cells in healthy people across ages. Together with a sample-barcoded 5' primer, a J-beta primer mix was included in a second PCR lasting about 6 to 11 cycles. TCRdb fed the 5' RACE reads into MiXCR, producing one record per CDR3 protein. The data contain 1,100,000 or so distinct CDR3 sequences, 45% of them singletons. General study results and limits: Among long-lived donors, naive CD4+ cells were more numerous and diversity higher than in aged donors.

This clonotype came up a few times. Antigen specificity is unknown. V was cut by 5 bases and J by 6 bases, with 15 bases left in between. Per germline, CDR1 MDHEN and CDR2 SYDVKM. The CDR3 is 14 residues long. This TCR was sampled from a woman in her sixties in good health. J is TRBJ2-3 and V is TRBV28; a possible D gene is TRBD2 (6 bases). Sequencing was performed on blood. In DNA form, the CDR3 reads TGTGCCAGCAGTGTGGGACCAGGGAGGGATACGCAGTATTTT. This encodes CASSVGPGRDTQYF.